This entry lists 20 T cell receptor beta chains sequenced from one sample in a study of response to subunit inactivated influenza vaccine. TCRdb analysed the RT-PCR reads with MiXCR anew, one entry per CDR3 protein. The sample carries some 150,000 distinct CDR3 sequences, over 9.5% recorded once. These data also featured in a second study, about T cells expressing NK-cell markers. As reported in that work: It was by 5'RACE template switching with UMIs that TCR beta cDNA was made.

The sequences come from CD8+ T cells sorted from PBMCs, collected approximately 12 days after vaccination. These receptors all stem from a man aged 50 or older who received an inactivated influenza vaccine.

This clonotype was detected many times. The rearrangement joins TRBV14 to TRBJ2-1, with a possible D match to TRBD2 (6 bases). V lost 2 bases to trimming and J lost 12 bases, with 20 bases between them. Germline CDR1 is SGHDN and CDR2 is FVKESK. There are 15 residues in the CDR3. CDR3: CASSQFVAGMGGQFF. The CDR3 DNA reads TGTGCCAGCAGCCAATTTGTGGCGGGTATGGGAGGGCAGTTCTTC.

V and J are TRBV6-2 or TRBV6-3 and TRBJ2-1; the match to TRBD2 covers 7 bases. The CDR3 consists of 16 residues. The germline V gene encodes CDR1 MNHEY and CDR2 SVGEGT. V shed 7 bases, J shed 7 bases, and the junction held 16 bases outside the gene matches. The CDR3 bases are TGTGCCAGCACCCTATCGCCGGGGGAGGGCTCTAATGAGCAGTTCTTC. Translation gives CASTLSPGEGSNEQFF.

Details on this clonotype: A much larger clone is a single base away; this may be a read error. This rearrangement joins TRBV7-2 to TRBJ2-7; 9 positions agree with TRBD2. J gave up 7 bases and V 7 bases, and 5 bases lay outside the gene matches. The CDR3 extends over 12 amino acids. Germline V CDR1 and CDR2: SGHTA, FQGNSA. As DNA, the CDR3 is TGTGCCAGCACAGCGGGAGGAGGTGAGCAGTACTTC. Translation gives CASTAGGGEQYF. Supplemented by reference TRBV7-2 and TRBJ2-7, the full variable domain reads GAGVSQSPSNKVTEKGKDVELRCDPISGHTALYWYRQSLGQGLEFLIYFQGNSAPDKSGLPSDRFSAERTGGSVSTLTIQRTQQEDSAVYLCASTAGGGEQYFGPGTRLTVT.

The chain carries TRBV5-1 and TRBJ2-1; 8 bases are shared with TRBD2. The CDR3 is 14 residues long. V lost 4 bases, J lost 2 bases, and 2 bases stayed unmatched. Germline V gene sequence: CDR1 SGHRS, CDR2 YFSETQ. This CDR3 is CASSPAGAYNEQFF. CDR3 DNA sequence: TGCGCCAGCAGCCCAGCGGGAGCCTACAATGAGCAGTTCTTC.

CDR3 protein: CASSQGGPLAQGWQPQHF. In DNA form, the CDR3 reads TGTGCCAGCAGTCAGGGGGGTCCCCTAGCACAGGGATGGCAGCCCCAGCATTTT. The chain combines TRBV6-1 with TRBJ1-5; TRBD1 matches 7 bases. The J segment lost 7 bases and the V segment lost 5 bases, leaving 20 bases of the junction unmatched. This CDR3 region has 18 residues. The germline gives CDR1 MNHNS, CDR2 SASEGT.

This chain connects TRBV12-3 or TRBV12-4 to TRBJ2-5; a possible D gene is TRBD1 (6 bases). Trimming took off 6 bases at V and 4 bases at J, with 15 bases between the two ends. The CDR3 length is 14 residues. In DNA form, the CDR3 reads TGTGCCAGCAGCACCCCAGGGGTTATAGAGACCCAGTACTTC. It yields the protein CASSTPGVIETQYF.

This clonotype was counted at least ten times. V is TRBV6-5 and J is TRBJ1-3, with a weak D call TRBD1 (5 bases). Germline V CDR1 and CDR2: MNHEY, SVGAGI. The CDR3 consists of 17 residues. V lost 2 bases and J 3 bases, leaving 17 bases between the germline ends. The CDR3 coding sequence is TGTGCCAGCAGTTACCAACCGACAGTCCAGCATGGAAACACCATATATTTT. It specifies CASSYQPTVQHGNTIYF.

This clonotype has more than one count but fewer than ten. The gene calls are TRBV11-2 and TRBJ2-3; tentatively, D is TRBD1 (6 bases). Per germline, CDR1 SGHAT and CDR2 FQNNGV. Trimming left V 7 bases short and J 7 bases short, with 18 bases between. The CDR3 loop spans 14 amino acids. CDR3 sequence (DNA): TGTGCCAGCATCTCAAACAGGGTTCCCTATACGCAGTATTTT. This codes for CASISNRVPYTQYF.

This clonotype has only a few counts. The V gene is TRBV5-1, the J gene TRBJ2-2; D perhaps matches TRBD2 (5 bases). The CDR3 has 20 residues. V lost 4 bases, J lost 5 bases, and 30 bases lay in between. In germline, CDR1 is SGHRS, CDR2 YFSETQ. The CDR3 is CASSPRANLWGEGLTGELFF. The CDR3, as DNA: TGCGCCAGCAGCCCGCGCGCGAACCTTTGGGGAGAGGGCCTAACCGGGGAGCTGTTTTTT.

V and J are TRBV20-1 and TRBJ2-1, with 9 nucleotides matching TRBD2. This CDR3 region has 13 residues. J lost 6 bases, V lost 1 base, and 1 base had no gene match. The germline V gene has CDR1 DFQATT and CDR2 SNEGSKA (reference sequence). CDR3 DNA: TGCAGTGCTAGAGTGGGACTAGCCAATGAGCAGTTCTTC. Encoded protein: CSARVGLANEQFF.

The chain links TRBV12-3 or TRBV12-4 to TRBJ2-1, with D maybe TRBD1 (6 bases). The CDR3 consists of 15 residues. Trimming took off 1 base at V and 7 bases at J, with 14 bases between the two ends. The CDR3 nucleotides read TGTGCCAGCAGTTTAGGCCCGCAGGGGTTTAATGAGCAGTTCTTC. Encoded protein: CASSLGPQGFNEQFF.

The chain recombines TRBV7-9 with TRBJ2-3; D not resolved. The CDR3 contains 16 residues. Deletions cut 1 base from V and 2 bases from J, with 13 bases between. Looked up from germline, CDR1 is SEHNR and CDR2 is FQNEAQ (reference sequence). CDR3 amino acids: CASSLDTTENTDTQYF. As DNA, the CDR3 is TGTGCCAGCAGCTTAGATACCACAGAAAACACAGATACGCAGTATTTT.

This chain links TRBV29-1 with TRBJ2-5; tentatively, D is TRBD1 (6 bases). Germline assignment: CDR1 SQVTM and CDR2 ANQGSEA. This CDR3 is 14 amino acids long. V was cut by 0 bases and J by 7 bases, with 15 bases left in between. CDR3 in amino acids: CSVEEGARVGTQYF. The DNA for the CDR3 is TGCAGCGTTGAAGAGGGGGCCAGGGTTGGGACCCAGTACTTC.

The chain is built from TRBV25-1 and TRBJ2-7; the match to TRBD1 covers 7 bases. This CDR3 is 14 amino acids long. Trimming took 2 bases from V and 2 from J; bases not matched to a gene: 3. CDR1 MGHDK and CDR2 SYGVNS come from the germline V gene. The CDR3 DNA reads TGTGCCAGCAGTGAAGGGACAGCCGCCTACGAGCAGTACTTC. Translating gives CASSEGTAAYEQYF.

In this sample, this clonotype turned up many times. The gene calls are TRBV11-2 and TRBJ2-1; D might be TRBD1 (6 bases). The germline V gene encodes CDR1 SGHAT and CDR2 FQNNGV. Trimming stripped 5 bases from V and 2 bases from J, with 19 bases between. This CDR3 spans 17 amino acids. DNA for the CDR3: TGTGCCAGCAGCCCGAGCCCAGGGGATTTAACCTACAATGAGCAGTTCTTC. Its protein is CASSPSPGDLTYNEQFF.

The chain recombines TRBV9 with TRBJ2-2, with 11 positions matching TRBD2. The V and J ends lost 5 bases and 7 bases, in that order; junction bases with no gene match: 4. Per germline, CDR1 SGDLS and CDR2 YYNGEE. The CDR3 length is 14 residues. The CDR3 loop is CASRGTSGVGELFF. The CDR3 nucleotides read TGTGCCAGCAGGGGGACTAGCGGAGTCGGGGAGCTGTTTTTT. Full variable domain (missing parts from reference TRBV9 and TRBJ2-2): DSGVTQTPKHLITATGQRVTLRCSPRSGDLSVYWYQQSLDQGLQFLIQYYNGEERAKGNILERFSAQQFPDLHSELNLSSLELGDSALYFCASRGTSGVGELFFGEGSRLTVL.

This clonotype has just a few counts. DNA of the CDR3: TGTGCCAGTAGTAACCCGGGGGGCCTCGAGGCTTTCTTT. This codes for CASSNPGGLEAFF. J is TRBJ1-1 and V is TRBV19; TRBD1 might be the D (6 bases). V was clipped by 4 bases and J by 11 bases, with 17 bases between them. Germline values: CDR1 LNHDA, CDR2 SQIVND (reference sequence). The CDR3 sequence is 13 residues long.

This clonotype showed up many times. Here the CDR3 reads CASSLTGLLQYF. The CDR3 DNA is TGTGCCAGCAGTTTAACCGGACTCCTTCAGTACTTC. This chain links TRBV28 with TRBJ2-4; a weak D match, TRBD2 (5 bases). CDR3 length: 12 amino acids. The V and J ends lost 2 bases and 11 bases respectively, with 10 bases between them. Germline V gene data show CDR1 as MDHEN and CDR2 as SYDVKM. Variable domain in full (rest from reference TRBV28 and TRBJ2-4): DVKVTQSSRYLVKRTGEKVFLECVQDMDHENMFWYRQDPGLGLRLIYFSYDVKMKEKGDIPEGYSVSREKKERFSLILESASTNQTSMYLCASSLTGLLQYFGAGTRLSVL.

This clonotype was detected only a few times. CDR3 DNA: TGCGCCAGCAGCTCCAGACAGGGCACTCCCTACGAGCAGTACTTC. This encodes CASSSRQGTPYEQYF. The rearrangement joins TRBV5-1 to TRBJ2-7; 7 bases are shared with TRBD1. Per germline, CDR1 SGHRS and CDR2 YFSETQ. Trimming cost V 3 bases and J 2 bases; bases outside gene matches: 8. The CDR3 length is 15 residues. The variable domain in full, completed from reference TRBV5-1 and TRBJ2-7, reads KAGVTQTPRYLIKTRGQQVTLSCSPISGHRSVSWYQQTPGQGLQFLFEYFSETQRNKGNFPGRFSGRQFSNSRSEMNVSTLELGDSALYLCASSSRQGTPYEQYFGPGTRLTVT.

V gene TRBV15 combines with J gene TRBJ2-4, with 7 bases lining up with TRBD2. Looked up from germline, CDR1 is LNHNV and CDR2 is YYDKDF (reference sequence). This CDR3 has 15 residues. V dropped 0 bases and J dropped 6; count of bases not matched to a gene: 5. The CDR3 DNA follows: TGTGCCACCAGCAGAGATCGGGGGGTCGGAAACATTCAGTACTTC. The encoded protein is CATSRDRGVGNIQYF.